The rows below give T cell receptor beta chains drawn from one sample of a study of shared T cell receptors in the human thymus. The data were produced by immunoSEQ multiplex PCR, yet TCRdb's version contains in-frame clones alone and is incomplete. This table holds 650,000 to 950,000 clones, 80% to 90% found once. The same specimen was also included in a second study, on human thymus T cells.

Sequencing was performed on thymocytes. Source of these receptors: a girl in the first two years of life with a congenital heart defect. CDR3s include the opening cysteine and the closing phenylalanine or tryptophan. D genes are given only for firm matches. Size is omitted from some rows. Given values are once, few, many or a class for expanded clones.

.	TRBV7-9	TRBD1	TRBJ2-2	TGTGCCAGCAGCGACCTCCGGGACAGGGGACGGTTAGACACCGGGGAGCTGTTTTTT	CASSDLRDRGRLDTGELFF
.	TRBV2	.	TRBJ1-1	TGTGCCAGCAGTGAATCCTCCGCCCGAACCAAGGGGGCTTTCTTT	CASSESSARTKGAFF
.	TRBV25-1	.	TRBJ1-2	TGTGCCAGCAGTGAGTCACATCTTAACTATGGCTACACCTTC	CASSESHLNYGYTF
.	TRBV6-6	TRBD2	TRBJ2-3	TGTGCCAGCAGTTACTACCGGGGGGGAGGGACAGATACGCAGTATTTT	CASSYYRGGGTDTQYF
once	TRBV28	.	TRBJ1-1	TGTGCCAGCAGTTTGTTGGACGGAGGTTATCTGAACACTGAAGCTTTCTTT	CASSLLDGGYLNTEAFF
once	TRBV28	TRBD1	TRBJ1-1	TGTGCCAGCAGAGGACCGGGACAGGGGCGACCTTGGGGCGTTGAAGCTTTCTTT	CASRGPGQGRPWGVEAFF
.	TRBV9	.	TRBJ2-1	TGTGCCAGCAGCGTAGTGGGGGGAGGTGAGCAGTTCTTC	CASSVVGGGEQFF
.	TRBV5-1	.	TRBJ2-7	TGCGCCAGCAGCTCCCCTACAGGGCCAGTGAGAGTCTACGAGCAGTACTTC	CASSSPTGPVRVYEQYF
.	TRBV7-9	.	TRBJ1-6	TGTGCCAGCAGCTTAAGCCTGGGCCCTATCAATTCACCCCTCCACTTT	CASSLSLGPINSPLHF
.	TRBV19	.	TRBJ2-7	TGTGCCAGTAGTATCCAGGGCGGGGACTACGAGCAGTACTTC	CASSIQGGDYEQYF
.	TRBV6-7	TRBD2	TRBJ2-6	TGTGCCAGGCCGGGGGGGGGCTCTAATGGGGCCAACGTCCTGACTTTC	CARPGGGSNGANVLTF
.	TRBV5-1	.	TRBJ2-7	TGCGCCAGCAGAACAGGGAACGGCTACGAGCAGTACTTC	CASRTGNGYEQYF
few	TRBV7-9	.	TRBJ1-1	TGTGCCAGCAGCCGCACTGAGGAGGGCGCCTGGACTGAAGCTTTCTTT	CASSRTEEGAWTEAFF
.	TRBV27	TRBD1	TRBJ2-2	TGTGCCAGCAGTTTCCGGGACAGGGCCCACACCGGGGAGCTGTTTTTT	CASSFRDRAHTGELFF
.	TRBV7-2	TRBD2	TRBJ2-1	TGTGCCAGCAGCTTAGCGGGACTAGCGGGGGTTTACTCCTACAATGAGCAGTTCTTC	CASSLAGLAGVYSYNEQFF
.	TRBV6-1	.	TRBJ1-1	TGTGCCAGAATCAGGGGCAACACTGAAGCTTTCTTT	CARIRGNTEAFF
.	TRBV11-2	TRBD1	TRBJ2-1	TGTGCCAGCAGCTTAGATTGGGTTTGGCAGGGGGCATTTTACAATGAGCAGTTCTTC	CASSLDWVWQGAFYNEQFF
.	TRBV5-4	.	TRBJ1-3	TGTGCCAGCAGCAAGGAGGGGTCGAGCTCTGGAAACACCATATATTTT	CASSKEGSSSGNTIYF
once	TRBV5-1	.	TRBJ1-1	TGCGCCAGCAGCCTCGAGGTGGCCTACACGAACACTGAAGCTTTCTTT	CASSLEVAYTNTEAFF
.	TRBV6-6	TRBD1	TRBJ1-5	TGTGCCAGCAGTCCACTCGACAGGGACATGGTTCAGCCCCAGCATTTT	CASSPLDRDMVQPQHF